Listed here are 8 T cell receptor beta chains from one sample, sequenced in a study of T cells expressing NK-cell markers. TCRdb reworked the 5' RACE reads into one entry per CDR3 protein, no DNA. The ten most abundant clones cover under 4.5% of a sample with about 550,000 distinct CDR3 sequences. The sample comprised blood T cells: a sorted CD56 or NKG2C T cell subset, CD4+ or CD8+ T cells, or bulk PBMC T cells (not recorded which). The origin of the receptors is a man aged 18 to 35 in good health.

The chain employs TRBV12-3 or TRBV12-4 and TRBJ2-1. CDR3 length equals 14 residues. The chain's CDR3 is CASSLGVESNEQFF.

The chain has TRBV3-1 and TRBJ2-3; TCRdb proposes TRBD1, but this gene call is untestable without DNA. The germline V gene has CDR1 LGHDT and CDR2 YNNKEL (reference sequence). There are 14 residues in the CDR3. CDR3 in amino acids: CASAAGQGTDTQYF.

The chain recombines TRBV5-1 with TRBJ2-1; without DNA, the TCRdb call of TRBD1 cannot be checked. This CDR3 region has 16 residues. Germline V CDR1 and CDR2: SGHRS, YFSETQ. The CDR3 sequence is CASSLYNRPPNNEQFF.

This chain links TRBV12-3 or TRBV12-4 with TRBJ2-1; TCRdb calls TRBD2, which cannot be checked without DNA. The CDR3 is 15 residues long. CDR3 sequence: CASSYGLAGDGEQFF.

The chain carries TRBV24-1 and TRBJ2-1; the D call from TCRdb, TRBD1, cannot be confirmed without DNA. CDR1 and CDR2 (germline): KGHDR, SFDVKD. This CDR3 spans 18 amino acids. CDR3 amino acids: CATSDRPDYRGLGNEQFF.

The chain has TRBV10-3 and TRBJ2-7; TCRdb's D gene call, TRBD1, goes unchecked for lack of DNA. The CDR3 is 14 amino acids. Germline V gives CDR1 ENHRY, CDR2 SYGVKD. This chain's CDR3 is CAISAGTEAYEQYF.

V gene TRBV6-5 combines with J gene TRBJ2-6. From germline, CDR1 is MNHEY and CDR2 SVGAGI. The CDR3 extends over 16 amino acids. The CDR3 here is CASSYGFGAGANVLTF.

The chain carries TRBV20-1 and TRBJ2-7; TCRdb proposes TRBD1, but this gene call is untestable without DNA. This CDR3 comprises 13 residues. Looked up from germline, CDR1 is DFQATT and CDR2 is SNEGSKA (reference sequence). The CDR3 sequence: CSARIGRENEQYF.